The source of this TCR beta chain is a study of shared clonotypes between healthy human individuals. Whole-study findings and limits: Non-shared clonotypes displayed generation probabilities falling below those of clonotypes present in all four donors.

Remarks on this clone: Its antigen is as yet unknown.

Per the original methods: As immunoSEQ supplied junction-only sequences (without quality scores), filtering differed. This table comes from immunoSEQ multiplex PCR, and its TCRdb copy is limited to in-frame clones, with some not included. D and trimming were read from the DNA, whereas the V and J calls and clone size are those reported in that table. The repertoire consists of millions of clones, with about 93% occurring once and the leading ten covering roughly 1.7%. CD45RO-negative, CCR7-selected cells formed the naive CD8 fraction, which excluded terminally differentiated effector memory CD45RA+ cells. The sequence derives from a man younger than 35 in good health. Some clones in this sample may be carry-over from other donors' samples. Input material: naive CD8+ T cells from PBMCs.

DNA of the CDR3: TGTGCCAGCAGCCACAAGACTAGCGGGGCCTCCTACGAGCAGTACTTC. Amino acids: CASSHKTSGASYEQYF. V is TRBV5-4 and J is TRBJ2-7; 11 bases are shared with TRBD2. With V trimmed by 4 bases and J by 0 bases, 6 bases remained unmatched. Germline V gives CDR1 SGHNT, CDR2 YYREEE (reference sequence). The CDR3 totals 16 residues.